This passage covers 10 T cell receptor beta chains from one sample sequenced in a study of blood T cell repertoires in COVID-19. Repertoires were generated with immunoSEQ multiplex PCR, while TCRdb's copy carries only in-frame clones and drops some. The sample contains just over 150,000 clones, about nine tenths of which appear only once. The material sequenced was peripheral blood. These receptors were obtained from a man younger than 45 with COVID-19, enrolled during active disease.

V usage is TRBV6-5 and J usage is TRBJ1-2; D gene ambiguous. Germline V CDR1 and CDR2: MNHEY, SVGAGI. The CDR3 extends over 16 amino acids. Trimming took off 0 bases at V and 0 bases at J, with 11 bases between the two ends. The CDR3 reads CASSYSGLGTNYGYTF. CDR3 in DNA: TGTGCCAGCAGTTACTCAGGACTCGGAACTAACTATGGCTACACCTTC.

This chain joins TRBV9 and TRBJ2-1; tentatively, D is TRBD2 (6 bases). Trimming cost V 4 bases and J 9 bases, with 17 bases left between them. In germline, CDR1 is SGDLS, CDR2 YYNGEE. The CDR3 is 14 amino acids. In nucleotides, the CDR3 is TGTGCCAGCAGCCCCCCTGGTAGCGGTCGTGAGCAGTTCTTC. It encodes CASSPPGSGREQFF. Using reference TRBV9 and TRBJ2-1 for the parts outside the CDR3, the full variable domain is DSGVTQTPKHLITATGQRVTLRCSPRSGDLSVYWYQQSLDQGLQFLIQYYNGEERAKGNILERFSAQQFPDLHSELNLSSLELGDSALYFCASSPPGSGREQFFGPGTRLTVL.

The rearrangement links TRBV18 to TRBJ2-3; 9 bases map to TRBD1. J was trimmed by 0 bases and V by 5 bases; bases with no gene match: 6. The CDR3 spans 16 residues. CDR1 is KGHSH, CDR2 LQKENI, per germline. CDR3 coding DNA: TGTGCCAGCTCATACGACAGGGGGTCGAGCACAGATACGCAGTATTTT. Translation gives CASSYDRGSSTDTQYF.

The CDR3 nucleotides are TGTGCCAGCAGCGTAGCAGCGGGGAGCACAGATACGCAGTATTTT. This gives the protein CASSVAAGSTDTQYF. This sequence joins TRBV9 and TRBJ2-3; TRBD2 agrees at 7 bases. The trim removed 0 bases at V and 0 bases at J, leaving 1 base unmatched. The CDR3 contains 15 residues. The germline V gene encodes CDR1 SGDLS and CDR2 YYNGEE.

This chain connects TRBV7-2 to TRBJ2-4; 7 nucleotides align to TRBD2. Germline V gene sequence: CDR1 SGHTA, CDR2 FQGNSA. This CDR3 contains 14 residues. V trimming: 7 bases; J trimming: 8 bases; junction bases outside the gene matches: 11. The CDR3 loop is CASKKRAGEDIQYF. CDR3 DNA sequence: TGTGCCAGCAAAAAACGGGCGGGGGAGGACATTCAGTACTTC.

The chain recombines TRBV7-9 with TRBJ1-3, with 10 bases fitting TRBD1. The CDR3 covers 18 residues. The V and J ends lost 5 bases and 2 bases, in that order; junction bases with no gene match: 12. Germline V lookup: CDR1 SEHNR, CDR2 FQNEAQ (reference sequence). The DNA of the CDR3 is TGTGCCAGCAGCATCCGGGACAGGGGAGCATTGACTGGAAACACCATATATTTT. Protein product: CASSIRDRGALTGNTIYF.

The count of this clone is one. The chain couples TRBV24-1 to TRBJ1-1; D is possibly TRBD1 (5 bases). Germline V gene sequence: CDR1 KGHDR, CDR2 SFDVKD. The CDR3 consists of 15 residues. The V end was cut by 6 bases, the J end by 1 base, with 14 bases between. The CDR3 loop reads CATSPQGWGNTEAFF. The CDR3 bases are TGTGCCACCAGTCCCCAGGGATGGGGGAACACTGAAGCTTTCTTT.

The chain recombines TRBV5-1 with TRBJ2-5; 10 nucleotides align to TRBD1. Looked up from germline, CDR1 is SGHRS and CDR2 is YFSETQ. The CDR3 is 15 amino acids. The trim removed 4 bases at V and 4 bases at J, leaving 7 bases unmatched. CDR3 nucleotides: TGCGCCAGCAGCACGGGACAGGGGTTCGGAGAGACCCAGTACTTC. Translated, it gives CASSTGQGFGETQYF.

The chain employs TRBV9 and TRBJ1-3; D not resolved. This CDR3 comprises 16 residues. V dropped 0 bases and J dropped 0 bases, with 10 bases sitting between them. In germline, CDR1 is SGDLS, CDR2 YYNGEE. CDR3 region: CASSVGGSLSGNTIYF. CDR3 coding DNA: TGTGCCAGCAGCGTAGGCGGCAGCCTCTCTGGAAACACCATATATTTT.

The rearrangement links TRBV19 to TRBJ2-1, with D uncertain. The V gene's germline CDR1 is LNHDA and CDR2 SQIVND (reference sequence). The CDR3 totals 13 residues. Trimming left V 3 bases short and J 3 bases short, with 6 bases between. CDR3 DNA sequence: TGTGCCAGTAGTATCGGCGGCTACAATGAGCAGTTCTTC. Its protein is CASSIGGYNEQFF.